This paragraph covers one T cell receptor beta chain sequence. This sample was taken from a study of CD8+CD57+ T cells in acquired aplastic anemia. The template used for profiling TCR beta VDJ and CDR3 was genomic DNA. Each CDR3 protein is one row after TCRdb ran MiXCR on the reads. Among more than 250,000 distinct CDR3 sequences listed, approximately 55% were seen once. V lost 3 bases and J 7 bases, leaving 7 bases between the germline ends. Germline loops: CDR1 LNHDA, CDR2 SQIVND (reference sequence). The CDR3 has 12 residues. This sequence joins TRBV19 and TRBJ1-5; D unresolved. The receptor was derived from a human donor with severe aplastic anemia or a healthy control (not recorded which). The sequenced sample consisted of sorted CD4+, CD8+, or CD8+CD57+ T cells (not recorded which) from PBMCs. As DNA, the CDR3 is TGTGCCAGTAGTATGGACTGGCAGCCCCAGCATTTT. Amino acids: CASSMDWQPQHF.